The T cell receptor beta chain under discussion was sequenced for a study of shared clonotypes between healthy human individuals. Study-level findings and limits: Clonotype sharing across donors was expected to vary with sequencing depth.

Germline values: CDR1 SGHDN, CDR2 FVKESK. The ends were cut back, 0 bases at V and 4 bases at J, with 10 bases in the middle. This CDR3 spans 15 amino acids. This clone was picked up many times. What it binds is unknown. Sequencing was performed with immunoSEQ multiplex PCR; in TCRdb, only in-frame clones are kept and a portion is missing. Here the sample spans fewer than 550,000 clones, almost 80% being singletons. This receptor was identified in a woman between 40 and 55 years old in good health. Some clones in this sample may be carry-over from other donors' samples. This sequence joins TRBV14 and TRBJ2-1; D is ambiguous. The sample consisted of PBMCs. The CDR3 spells CASSQEFVGYNEQFF. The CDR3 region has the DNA TGTGCCAGCAGCCAAGAGTTTGTGGGGTACAATGAGCAGTTCTTC.